A selection of T cell receptor beta chains follows, all from one sample in a study of Ad26.COV2.S vaccination and SARS-CoV-2 variants. Clones were sequenced by immunoSEQ multiplex PCR, and TCRdb holds only the in-frame ones, with some missing. The sample comprises about 680,000 clones, about 90% of which are singletons, and 1.5% rests with the top ten. Sequenced here: peripheral blood, sampled in a trial of Ad26.COV2.S vaccine versus placebo. These TCRs come from a person aged 18-65 years who received the Ad26.COV2.S COVID-19 vaccine or a placebo. Both conserved end residues are part of each CDR3. Each record gives: V gene, clone size, D gene, J gene, CDR3 protein, CDR3 DNA. A D gene is named only where the DNA matches it firmly. Not every row has a clone size; where given, it reads once, few, many or a size class.

v_call: TRBV2; clone_size: -; d_call: -; j_call: TRBJ2-7; cdr3_aa: CASSEGFEQYF; cdr3_nt: TGTGCCAGCAGTGAAGGGTTCGAGCAGTACTTC
v_call: TRBV11-2; clone_size: once; d_call: TRBD2; j_call: TRBJ2-1; cdr3_aa: CASSLRLAGIDNEQFF; cdr3_nt: TGTGCCAGCAGCTTACGCCTAGCGGGAATTGACAATGAGCAGTTCTTC
v_call: TRBV6-5; clone_size: few; d_call: -; j_call: TRBJ1-2; cdr3_aa: CASSLRGDGYTF; cdr3_nt: TGTGCCAGCAGTCTGAGGGGGGATGGCTACACCTTC
v_call: TRBV5-1; clone_size: -; d_call: -; j_call: TRBJ2-6; cdr3_aa: CASAYSGANVLTF; cdr3_nt: TGCGCCAGCGCGTACTCTGGGGCCAACGTCCTGACTTTC
v_call: TRBV14; clone_size: -; d_call: TRBD1; j_call: TRBJ2-2; cdr3_aa: CASSQEGQGAGELFF; cdr3_nt: TGTGCCAGCAGCCAAGAAGGACAGGGGGCCGGGGAGCTGTTTTTT
v_call: TRBV15; clone_size: -; d_call: -; j_call: TRBJ2-1; cdr3_aa: CATSRASAHEQFF; cdr3_nt: TGTGCCACCAGCAGAGCGTCGGCTCATGAGCAGTTCTTC
v_call: TRBV7-2; clone_size: -; d_call: TRBD1; j_call: TRBJ2-7; cdr3_aa: CASSSRGHSYEQYF; cdr3_nt: TGTGCCAGCAGCTCCAGGGGGCATTCCTACGAGCAGTACTTC
v_call: TRBV13; clone_size: -; d_call: -; j_call: TRBJ2-5; cdr3_aa: CASSERTGRGETQYF; cdr3_nt: TGTGCCAGCAGCGAACGGACAGGGCGGGGGGAGACCCAGTACTTC
v_call: TRBV5-1; clone_size: -; d_call: -; j_call: TRBJ1-1; cdr3_aa: CASSWGRNTEAFF; cdr3_nt: TGCGCCAGCAGCTGGGGGAGGAACACTGAAGCTTTCTTT
v_call: TRBV2; clone_size: -; d_call: -; j_call: TRBJ1-3; cdr3_aa: CASSEGNTIYF; cdr3_nt: TGTGCCAGCAGTGAAGGAAACACCATATATTTT
v_call: TRBV5-1; clone_size: -; d_call: -; j_call: TRBJ2-3; cdr3_aa: CASRAQVSTDTQYF; cdr3_nt: TGCGCCAGCAGGGCCCAGGTTAGCACAGATACGCAGTATTTT
v_call: TRBV7-9; clone_size: -; d_call: TRBD2; j_call: TRBJ2-2; cdr3_aa: CASSLSRGEEELFF; cdr3_nt: TGTGCCAGCAGCTTGTCCCGGGGGGAGGAGGAGCTGTTTTTT
v_call: TRBV14; clone_size: few; d_call: -; j_call: TRBJ1-5; cdr3_aa: CASSQGGQPQHF; cdr3_nt: TGTGCCAGCAGCCAAGGCGGTCAGCCCCAGCATTTT
v_call: TRBV18; clone_size: -; d_call: TRBD2; j_call: TRBJ2-7; cdr3_aa: CASSPSLAPFYEQYF; cdr3_nt: TGTGCCAGCTCACCATCACTAGCGCCGTTCTACGAGCAGTACTTC
v_call: TRBV3-1/TRBV3-2; clone_size: once; d_call: -; j_call: TRBJ1-4; cdr3_aa: CASSSRGGIEKLFF; cdr3_nt: TGTGCCAGCAGCTCCCGGGGGGGCATCGAAAAACTGTTTTTT
v_call: TRBV5-4; clone_size: -; d_call: TRBD2; j_call: TRBJ2-1; cdr3_aa: CASSLPGLAGGPAGNEQFF; cdr3_nt: TGTGCCAGCAGCCTCCCCGGGCTAGCGGGAGGGCCTGCGGGCAATGAGCAGTTCTTC
v_call: TRBV3-1/TRBV3-2; clone_size: -; d_call: -; j_call: TRBJ1-2; cdr3_aa: CASSQGVLPLYGYTF; cdr3_nt: TGTGCCAGCAGCCAAGGGGTCCTACCCCTCTATGGCTACACCTTC
v_call: TRBV12-3/TRBV12-4; clone_size: few; d_call: -; j_call: TRBJ2-7; cdr3_aa: CASSPGDYEQYF; cdr3_nt: TGTGCCAGCAGTCCTGGGGACTACGAGCAGTACTTC
v_call: TRBV27; clone_size: -; d_call: TRBD2; j_call: TRBJ2-7; cdr3_aa: CASSFRGVHEQYF; cdr3_nt: TGTGCCAGCAGTTTTCGGGGGGTACACGAGCAGTACTTC
v_call: TRBV11-3; clone_size: -; d_call: -; j_call: TRBJ2-3; cdr3_aa: CASSLDRDTQYF; cdr3_nt: TGTGCCAGCAGCTTAGATCGCGATACGCAGTATTTT
v_call: TRBV5-4; clone_size: once; d_call: -; j_call: TRBJ2-1; cdr3_aa: CASSPNTPRAGDEQFF; cdr3_nt: TGTGCCAGCAGCCCTAATACCCCCCGGGCGGGTGACGAGCAGTTCTTC
v_call: TRBV29-1; clone_size: -; d_call: TRBD2; j_call: TRBJ2-5; cdr3_aa: CSVALAGGQETQYF; cdr3_nt: TGCAGCGTAGCATTAGCGGGGGGGCAGGAGACCCAGTACTTC
v_call: TRBV15; clone_size: -; d_call: -; j_call: TRBJ2-2; cdr3_aa: CATSRDRELFF; cdr3_nt: TGTGCCACCAGCAGAGATAGGGAGCTGTTTTTT
v_call: TRBV2; clone_size: -; d_call: -; j_call: TRBJ2-7; cdr3_aa: CASKAGETYEQYF; cdr3_nt: TGTGCCAGCAAGGCAGGGGAAACCTACGAGCAGTACTTC
v_call: TRBV9; clone_size: -; d_call: TRBD1; j_call: TRBJ1-1; cdr3_aa: CASSVVQGATEAFF; cdr3_nt: TGTGCCAGCAGCGTAGTTCAGGGGGCCACTGAAGCTTTCTTT
v_call: TRBV6-2/TRBV6-3; clone_size: -; d_call: -; j_call: TRBJ2-4; cdr3_aa: CASSTKNIQYF; cdr3_nt: TGTGCCAGCAGTACGAAAAACATTCAGTACTTC
v_call: TRBV4-3; clone_size: -; d_call: TRBD2; j_call: TRBJ2-7; cdr3_aa: CASSQERGGLAGHEQYF; cdr3_nt: TGCGCCAGCAGCCAAGAAAGGGGCGGGCTAGCGGGGCACGAGCAGTACTTC
v_call: TRBV3-1/TRBV3-2; clone_size: -; d_call: -; j_call: TRBJ2-7; cdr3_aa: CASSQGRLSYEQYF; cdr3_nt: TGTGCCAGCAGCCAAGGGCGACTCTCCTACGAGCAGTACTTC
v_call: TRBV19; clone_size: -; d_call: -; j_call: TRBJ1-2; cdr3_aa: CASSIPRGYGYTF; cdr3_nt: TGTGCCAGTAGTATCCCGAGGGGGTATGGCTACACCTTC
v_call: TRBV4-2; clone_size: -; d_call: -; j_call: TRBJ1-6; cdr3_aa: CASSQDLRGDRTLHF; cdr3_nt: TGTGCCAGCAGCCAAGACCTAAGGGGGGACCGGACCCTCCACTTT
v_call: TRBV27; clone_size: -; d_call: -; j_call: TRBJ2-7; cdr3_aa: CASSWGAIPYEQYF; cdr3_nt: TGTGCCAGCAGTTGGGGGGCAATACCCTACGAGCAGTACTTC
v_call: TRBV30; clone_size: -; d_call: -; j_call: TRBJ2-5; cdr3_aa: CACSWVRQETQYF; cdr3_nt: TGTGCCTGTTCGTGGGTCAGACAAGAGACCCAGTACTTC
v_call: TRBV11-3; clone_size: -; d_call: TRBD2; j_call: TRBJ2-5; cdr3_aa: CASSSGTSGRMETQYF; cdr3_nt: TGTGCCAGCAGCTCTGGGACTAGCGGGAGAATGGAGACCCAGTACTTC
v_call: TRBV2; clone_size: -; d_call: TRBD2; j_call: TRBJ2-3; cdr3_aa: CASKLGLAGIDTQYF; cdr3_nt: TGTGCCAGCAAGTTGGGGCTAGCGGGAATAGATACGCAGTATTTT
v_call: TRBV18; clone_size: -; d_call: -; j_call: TRBJ2-3; cdr3_aa: CASSPLQPVTDTQYF; cdr3_nt: TGTGCCAGCTCACCTCTTCAGCCGGTCACAGATACGCAGTATTTT
v_call: TRBV3-1/TRBV3-2; clone_size: -; d_call: TRBD1; j_call: TRBJ1-5; cdr3_aa: CASSLQGAGNQPQHF; cdr3_nt: TGTGCCAGCAGCCTCCAGGGGGCTGGCAATCAGCCCCAGCATTTT
v_call: TRBV7-9; clone_size: -; d_call: -; j_call: TRBJ2-3; cdr3_aa: CAARTSAGDTQYF; cdr3_nt: TGTGCCGCCCGGACCTCGGCGGGAGATACGCAGTATTTT
v_call: TRBV5-8; clone_size: -; d_call: -; j_call: TRBJ1-5; cdr3_aa: CASSRHSASRNQPQHF; cdr3_nt: TGTGCCAGCAGTAGACATTCTGCGAGCCGCAATCAGCCCCAGCATTTT
v_call: TRBV6-5; clone_size: few; d_call: TRBD2; j_call: TRBJ2-7; cdr3_aa: CASSSLAGGAYEQYF; cdr3_nt: TGTGCCAGCAGTTCCTTAGCGGGAGGCGCCTACGAGCAGTACTTC
v_call: TRBV27; clone_size: -; d_call: -; j_call: TRBJ2-3; cdr3_aa: CASSLSQLGNGRGTDTQYF; cdr3_nt: TGTGCCAGCAGTTTATCCCAGTTGGGAAACGGACGGGGTACAGATACGCAGTATTTT
v_call: TRBV5-1; clone_size: once; d_call: TRBD1; j_call: TRBJ1-5; cdr3_aa: CASSWTGGVGQPQHF; cdr3_nt: TGCGCCAGCAGCTGGACAGGGGGCGTAGGGCAGCCCCAGCATTTT
v_call: TRBV30; clone_size: once; d_call: TRBD1; j_call: TRBJ1-2; cdr3_aa: CAWSQGASNYGYTF; cdr3_nt: TGTGCCTGGAGTCAGGGGGCCTCTAACTATGGCTACACCTTC